A few counts support the clone carrying this T cell receptor (beta chain). These data are taken from a study of cytomegalovirus exposure and HLA in healthy donors. PCR amplification relied on 60 Vbeta primers (plus 13 Jbeta primers). The protocol was immunoSEQ multiplex PCR, while the TCRdb copy is restricted to in-frame clones and leaves out a portion. The sample has over 100,000 clones, roughly 68% seen once. Sequenced input: PBMCs. The TCR sequence derives from a young woman in good health and CMV-seronegative.

CDR3 sequence reads: CASSSSPRLAGGGETQYF. In DNA, the CDR3 is TGTGCCAGCAGTTCCTCCCCCCGCCTAGCGGGAGGAGGGGAGACCCAGTACTTC. This chain connects TRBV27 to TRBJ2-5, with 11 bases lining up with TRBD2. The V gene's germline CDR1 is MNHEY and CDR2 SMNVEV (reference sequence). V gave up 4 bases and J gave up 5 bases; unmatched junction bases: 15. The CDR3 loop spans 18 amino acids.